This TCR beta chain was sequenced for a study of T cell repertoires in cytomegalovirus infection. Study in general: The public TCR beta signatures pointed to both CMV infection and matching HLA type.

MiXCR, applied by TCRdb to the reads, yields one record per CDR3 protein. Of about 570,000 distinct CDR3 sequences detected, about 39% appear once; the ten largest clones hold more than 40%. Trimming took off 5 bases at V and 7 bases at J, with 17 bases between the two ends. The CDR3 is made up of 14 amino acids. CDR1 SGHTA and CDR2 FQGNSA come from the germline V gene. A word on this clonotype: The antigen is unknown.

Sequenced material: cultured PBMCs, taken from culture after CMV antigen stimulation. The V gene is TRBV7-2, the J gene TRBJ2-5; TRBD2 is a possible D gene (5 bases). This TCR was sampled from a human donor in good health (CMV status not recorded). Some clones in this sample may be carry-over from other donors' samples. DNA for the CDR3: TGTGCCAGCAGCACCTCGTTGGAGGTTCCGACCCAGTACTTC. Residues: CASSTSLEVPTQYF. The full variable domain, with the rest looked up from reference TRBV7-2 and TRBJ2-5, is GAGVSQSPSNKVTEKGKDVELRCDPISGHTALYWYRQSLGQGLEFLIYFQGNSAPDKSGLPSDRFSAERTGGSVSTLTIQRTQQEDSAVYLCASSTSLEVPTQYFGPGTRLLVL.